These T cell receptor beta chains were read from a single sample in a study of radiation and T cells in renal cell carcinoma. Generated by immunoSEQ multiplex PCR, the TCRdb table keeps only in-frame clones and is missing some. The sample holds 100,000 to 150,000 clones; around 81% are singletons and the top ten take approximately 6.3%. The material sequenced was blood, taken from a patient whose treatment included radiotherapy and nephrectomy. The receptors shown here come from a middle-aged man with renal cell carcinoma. CDR3s include the opening cysteine and the closing phenylalanine or tryptophan. A D gene is named only where the DNA matches it firmly. The listing skips clone size in some rows; elsewhere it reads once, few, many or a size class.

clone size,V gene,J gene,D gene,CDR3 protein,CDR3 DNA
few,TRBV6-1,TRBJ1-1,TRBD1,CASSEGQYTEAFF,TGTGCCAGCAGTGAGGGACAGTACACTGAAGCTTTCTTT
-,TRBV9,TRBJ2-3,-,CASSVVGLTFTDTQYF,TGTGCCAGCAGCGTCGTTGGTCTTACGTTCACAGATACGCAGTATTTT
-,TRBV18,TRBJ2-7,TRBD1,CASSPQVARQGKYEQYF,TGTGCCAGCTCACCACAAGTCGCCAGACAGGGCAAGTACGAGCAGTACTTC
-,TRBV19,TRBJ1-3,-,CASSMRSSGNTIYF,TGTGCCAGTAGTATGAGAAGCTCTGGAAACACCATATATTTT
-,TRBV29-1,TRBJ2-5,TRBD2,CSIAGPAGVKTQYF,TGCAGCATAGCGGGGCCCGCGGGGGTAAAGACCCAGTACTTC
-,TRBV7-2,TRBJ1-1,-,CASSHQGTEAFF,TGTGCCAGCAGCCACCAGGGCACTGAAGCTTTCTTT
-,TRBV6-5,TRBJ1-5,TRBD1,CASSWGTGDQPQHF,TGTGCCAGCAGTTGGGGGACAGGGGACCAGCCCCAGCATTTT
-,TRBV5-1,TRBJ1-5,-,CASSSNPGGNQPQHF,TGCGCCAGCAGCTCTAACCCGGGTGGAAATCAGCCCCAGCATTTT
-,TRBV5-5,TRBJ1-2,-,CASSLAENYGYTF,TGTGCCAGCAGCTTGGCAGAAAACTATGGCTACACCTTC
-,TRBV11-2,TRBJ2-5,-,CASSLDRATETQYF,TGTGCCAGCAGCTTAGATCGTGCGACCGAGACCCAGTACTTC
-,TRBV7-2,TRBJ2-1,TRBD2,CASSHRLAGGNEQFF,TGTGCCAGCAGCCATAGACTAGCGGGGGGGAATGAGCAGTTCTTC
-,TRBV7-9,TRBJ1-3,-,CASSFPGALGGNTIYF,TGTGCCAGCAGCTTTCCCGGGGCCCTGGGAGGAAACACCATATATTTT
-,TRBV25-1,TRBJ1-1,-,CASSESGGGSTEAFF,TGTGCCAGCAGTGAATCCGGGGGGGGAAGCACTGAAGCTTTCTTT
-,TRBV7-6,TRBJ2-1,TRBD2,CASSLMGGGSIREQFF,TGTGCCAGCAGCTTAATGGGGGGGGGTTCAATCCGTGAGCAGTTCTTC
-,TRBV28,TRBJ2-2,TRBD2,CASTRWGTSGRARTGELFF,TGTGCCAGCACCCGGTGGGGGACTAGCGGGAGGGCGAGGACCGGGGAGCTGTTTTTT
once,TRBV7-9,TRBJ2-5,-,CASSLETKGKTQYF,TGTGCCAGCAGCTTGGAGACAAAAGGGAAGACCCAGTACTTC
-,TRBV5-1,TRBJ2-1,TRBD1,CASSRTGGASYNEQFF,TGCGCCAGCAGCCGGACAGGGGGCGCCTCCTACAATGAGCAGTTCTTC
-,TRBV6-1,TRBJ2-5,-,CATSRDLQETQYF,TGTGCCACCTCCCGGGACCTACAAGAGACCCAGTACTTC
-,TRBV7-3,TRBJ2-7,TRBD1,CASSGQGSYEQYF,TGTGCCAGCTCGGGACAGGGATCCTACGAGCAGTACTTC
once,TRBV18,TRBJ2-7,-,CASSTTSSYEQYF,TGTGCCAGCTCAACTACTAGCTCCTACGAGCAGTACTTC
many,TRBV2,TRBJ2-7,-,CASSVGAREQYF,TGTGCCAGCAGTGTTGGGGCCCGAGAGCAGTACTTC
-,TRBV6-6,TRBJ1-5,-,CASSYSPDLNQPQHF,TGTGCCAGCAGTTACTCGCCCGACCTGAATCAGCCCCAGCATTTT
-,TRBV19,TRBJ1-1,-,CASSETGVTEAFF,TGTGCCAGCAGCGAGACGGGGGTCACTGAAGCTTTCTTT
-,TRBV30,TRBJ2-1,TRBD2,CAWSGSLGLANNEQFF,TGTGCCTGGAGTGGGTCATTGGGACTAGCTAACAATGAGCAGTTCTTC
-,TRBV10-1,TRBJ2-1,-,CASSDRVSYNEQFF,TGCGCCAGCAGTGACCGGGTCTCCTACAATGAGCAGTTCTTC
-,TRBV6-1,TRBJ2-7,-,CASSESRGFDEQYF,TGTGCCAGCAGTGAGAGCAGGGGTTTCGACGAGCAGTACTTC
-,TRBV18,TRBJ2-5,-,CASSPIGGETQYF,TGTGCCAGCTCACCGATAGGAGGAGAGACCCAGTACTTC
once,TRBV29-1,TRBJ2-7,-,CSVVVSSYEQYF,TGCAGCGTTGTCGTCAGCTCCTACGAGCAGTACTTC
-,TRBV7-9,TRBJ1-4,TRBD1,CASSSGQGELFF,TGTGCCAGCAGCTCGGGACAGGGTGAACTGTTTTTT
few,TRBV18,TRBJ1-4,-,CASSLGQSLATNEKLFF,TGTGCCAGCTCACTTGGACAGTCCCTTGCAACTAATGAAAAACTGTTTTTT
-,TRBV6-5,TRBJ2-2,-,CASSFIGRTNTGELFF,TGTGCCAGCAGTTTTATTGGCAGGACGAACACCGGGGAGCTGTTTTTT
once,TRBV30,TRBJ1-5,-,CAWSLDGTQPQHF,TGTGCCTGGAGTCTTGACGGGACTCAGCCCCAGCATTTT
-,TRBV7-9,TRBJ1-2,TRBD1,CASSSGGRVNYGYTF,TGTGCCAGCAGCTCAGGGGGCAGGGTAAACTATGGCTACACCTTC
once,TRBV5-1,TRBJ2-7,TRBD2,CASSLASGDYEQYF,TGCGCCAGCAGCTTGGCTAGCGGTGACTACGAGCAGTACTTC